This T cell receptor (beta chain) was sequenced for a study of post-analysis software for immune sequencing data. Study overall: The disease courses covered relapsing-remitting, secondary progressive and progressive-relapsing multiple sclerosis. Findings and caveats of the study: A few TRBV segments occurring more often in patients than controls included TRBV5-6, TRBV5-1 and TRBV20-1. The F measure placed samples prepared in the same batch into strongly shared clusters. Multiple sclerosis was associated with a significant reduction in normalized Chao1 diversity relative to controls.

This clonotype was seen more than once but under ten times. What it binds is unknown. The library was made from cDNA and included unique molecular identifiers. Once about 0.9 to 11 million T cells were used, hundreds of thousands of cDNA molecules resulted. TCRdb called the PCR reads again in MiXCR, with one record for every CDR3 protein. The sample lists 380,000 or so distinct CDR3 sequences, around a third seen once, with 13% in the top ten. With 6 bases clipped from V and 6 bases from J, the junction kept 16 bases outside the gene matches. Germline V gene lookup returns CDR1 DFQATT and CDR2 SNEGSKA (reference sequence). The CDR3 has 16 amino acids.

The sequence was obtained from a girl between 10 and 17 years old with multiple sclerosis. What was sequenced was blood. The rearrangement uses TRBV20-1 and TRBJ2-3; 9 nucleotides align to TRBD2. CDR3 protein: CSAPERAGGLMDTQYF. CDR3 bases: TGCAGTGCCCCCGAACGGGCGGGGGGGCTCATGGATACGCAGTATTTT.